Below, 19 T cell receptor beta chains from the same sample are listed, as sequenced in a study of CD8 T cells in ankylosing spondylitis. TCRdb re-analysed the 5' RACE reads in MiXCR, keeping a single row per CDR3 protein. Of some 92,000 distinct CDR3 sequences listed, approximately 30% are singletons. The sequenced sample consisted of blood, either unsorted or a sorted T cell fraction (not recorded which). The source is a male donor with ankylosing spondylitis or in good health (not recorded which).

This clonotype was seen a handful of times. This chain connects TRBV20-1 to TRBJ2-1; D remains unclear. The CDR3 consists of 12 residues. Looked up from germline, CDR1 is DFQATT and CDR2 is SNEGSKA (reference sequence). Trimming left V 0 bases short and J 13 bases short, with 13 bases between. The CDR3, as DNA: TGCAGTGCTAGAGAGTTCAGTGACTCCCAGTTCTTC. This translates into CSAREFSDSQFF.

This clonotype has only a few counts. The J gene is TRBJ2-7, the V gene TRBV6-1, with D perhaps TRBD1 or TRBD2 (5 bases each). CDR3 length equals 13 residues. With 7 bases removed from V and 1 base from J, the gap between germline ends came to 11 bases. In germline, CDR1 is MNHNS, CDR2 SASEGT. DNA of the CDR3: TGTGCCAGCATGATCGAGGGGTCCTACGAGCAGTACTTC. As protein: CASMIEGSYEQYF.

This clonotype was seen ten or more times. The V gene is TRBV7-6, the J gene TRBJ1-5, with 10 bases that match TRBD1. This CDR3 contains 14 residues. V was pared by 5 bases and J by 5 bases, with 3 bases of the junction left unmatched. Germline CDR1 is SGHVS and CDR2 is FNYEAQ. CDR3 in amino acids: CASSLGTGDQPQHF. The CDR3 DNA follows: TGTGCCAGCAGCCTAGGGACAGGGGATCAGCCCCAGCATTTT.

The rearrangement uses TRBV20-1 and TRBJ2-7; 7 bases map to TRBD1. Germline CDR1 and CDR2: DFQATT and SNEGSKA (reference sequence). Trimming removed 7 bases from V and 0 bases from J; junction bases left unmatched: 6. This CDR3 spans 13 amino acids. This chain's CDR3 is CSGSDRPSYEQYV. The CDR3 nucleotides are TGCAGTGGCTCGGACAGGCCCTCCTACGAGCAGTACGTC.

This clonotype turned up a few times. The V call is TRBV6-5, the J call TRBJ2-2; 14 nucleotides align to TRBD2. Germline values: CDR1 MNHEY, CDR2 SVGAGI. The CDR3 extends over 18 amino acids. The J segment lost 7 bases and the V segment lost 4 bases, leaving 11 bases of the junction unmatched. The CDR3 DNA reads as TGTGCCAGCAGTTCTAGACTAGCGGGGGGGCCGGTGGTCGGGGAGCTGTTTTTT. Residues: CASSSRLAGGPVVGELFF.

The sample holds a few counts of this clonotype. This chain uses TRBV20-1 with TRBJ1-3; 7 bases are a match to TRBD1. The V and J ends lost 4 bases and 3 bases, in that order; junction bases with no gene match: 12. This CDR3 spans 16 amino acids. From germline, CDR1 is DFQATT and CDR2 SNEGSKA (reference sequence). The CDR3 sequence is CSATPSTTGYGNTIYF. The CDR3 DNA sequence: TGCAGTGCTACCCCATCGACGACAGGGTATGGAAACACCATATATTTT.

The rearrangement joins TRBV20-1 to TRBJ2-2, with 8 bases fitting TRBD1. With V trimmed by 3 bases and J by 3 bases, 6 bases remained unmatched. Germline V gene lookup returns CDR1 DFQATT and CDR2 SNEGSKA (reference sequence). The CDR3 totals 15 residues. The DNA of the CDR3 is TGCAGTGCTAGTACAGGGGGAATCGACACCGGGGAGCTGTTTTTT. Translation: CSASTGGIDTGELFF.

This clonotype was observed a few times. The J gene is TRBJ2-7, the V gene TRBV5-1; 9 bases are shared with TRBD2. The junction had 4 bases not matched to a gene; V was cut back by 2 bases and J by 4 bases. Germline values: CDR1 SGHRS, CDR2 YFSETQ. There are 14 residues in the CDR3. The CDR3 DNA reads as TGCGCCAGCAGCTTTGATAGCGGGAGATACGAGCAGTACTTC. Encoded protein: CASSFDSGRYEQYF.

CDR3 region: CASSIQVQDTQYF. CDR3 in DNA: TGTGCCAGTAGTATCCAGGTCCAAGATACGCAGTATTTT. V usage is TRBV19 and J usage is TRBJ2-3, with D unresolved. The CDR3 is made up of 13 amino acids. Trimming stripped 3 bases from V and 5 bases from J, with 9 bases between. CDR1 is LNHDA, CDR2 SQIVND, per germline (reference sequence).

This clonotype was seen only a few times. The rearrangement joins TRBV9 to TRBJ2-1; weak D call: TRBD1 (8 bases). Germline assignment: CDR1 SGDLS and CDR2 YYNGEE. V dropped 6 bases and J dropped 0 bases, with 28 bases sitting between them. This CDR3 contains 20 residues. The CDR3 nucleotides read TGTGCCAGCACCCCCCCGGACAGGGCCACGTGGACTAGCTCCTACAATGAGCAGTTCTTC. Amino acid sequence: CASTPPDRATWTSSYNEQFF. The full variable domain, rest sourced from reference TRBV9 and TRBJ2-1, is DSGVTQTPKHLITATGQRVTLRCSPRSGDLSVYWYQQSLDQGLQFLIQYYNGEERAKGNILERFSAQQFPDLHSELNLSSLELGDSALYFCASTPPDRATWTSSYNEQFFGPGTRLTVL.

The chain uses TRBV5-1 and TRBJ2-7; TRBD1 or TRBD2 may be the D gene (5 bases each). Germline V CDR1 and CDR2: SGHRS, YFSETQ. The CDR3 is made up of 15 amino acids. Trimming stripped 1 base from V and 1 base from J, with 12 bases between. CDR3 in amino acids: CASSLLGTGSYEQYV. As DNA, the CDR3 is TGCGCCAGCAGCTTGCTCGGGACGGGATCCTACGAGCAGTACGTC.

This chain links TRBV29-1 with TRBJ2-1, with unresolved D. CDR1 and CDR2 from the germline V gene are SQVTM and ANQGSEA. With 0 bases removed from V and 5 bases from J, the gap between germline ends came to 20 bases. The CDR3 is 17 residues long. CDR3: CSVEDPFYSSPHNEQFF. The CDR3, as DNA: TGCAGCGTTGAAGATCCGTTCTACTCATCTCCGCACAATGAGCAGTTCTTC.

In its sample, this clonotype was seen a few times. The chain has TRBV7-9 and TRBJ2-5, with unresolved D. Germline CDR1 is SEHNR and CDR2 is FQNEAQ (reference sequence). CDR3 length: 10 residues. The V gene lost 5 bases and the J gene lost 8 bases, with 6 bases spanning the gap. CDR3 DNA sequence: TGTGCCAGCAGCCTAGAAACCCAGTACTTC. Encoded protein: CASSLETQYF.

CDR3 DNA: TGTGCCAGCAGCAAGGGGGACCAGAGCTCCTACGAGCAGTACGTC. Encoded protein: CASSKGDQSSYEQYV. The V and J genes are TRBV21-1 and TRBJ2-7; the table's D call of TRBD1 was not tested on the DNA. TRBV21-1 is flagged as a pseudogene. This CDR3 spans 15 amino acids.

This clonotype has more than one count but fewer than ten. Likely a read error: the CDR3 ends without its conserved phenylalanine or tryptophan. Because the CDR3's place on the DNA is in doubt, the DNA is left out and the CDR3 is given as listed by TCRdb. The genes are TRBV10-3 and TRBJ2-1; no check of the table's D call, TRBD2, against the DNA was made. The V gene's germline CDR1 is ENHRY and CDR2 SYGVKD. The CDR3 totals 13 residues, both ends included. The CDR3 reads CAISEGASGLADT.

The chain carries TRBV7-8 and TRBJ2-5, with 9 nucleotides matching TRBD1. From germline, CDR1 is SGHVS and CDR2 FQNEAQ. This CDR3 comprises 17 residues. The trim removed 1 base at V and 2 bases at J, leaving 8 bases unmatched. CDR3 DNA: TGTGCCAGCAGCTTAGTCCCGGGACAGGGCTCACAAGAGACCCAGTACTTC. The encoded protein is CASSLVPGQGSQETQYF. Together with reference TRBV7-8 and TRBJ2-5, the CDR3 gives the full variable domain: GAGVSQSPRYKVAKRGQDVALRCDPISGHVSLFWYQQALGQGPEFLTYFQNEAQLDKSGLPSDRFFAERPEGSVSTLKIQRTQQEDSAVYLCASSLVPGQGSQETQYFGPGTRLLVL.

This clonotype was picked up a small number of times. The rearrangement joins TRBV20-1 to TRBJ1-6; D uncertain. The V gene's germline CDR1 is DFQATT and CDR2 SNEGSKA (reference sequence). The V gene lost 5 bases and the J gene lost 12 bases, with 14 bases spanning the gap. The CDR3 consists of 12 residues. CDR3 residues: CSAGSPRGPLHF. CDR3 in DNA: TGCAGTGCTGGGAGCCCGCGCGGACCCCTCCACTTT.

This clonotype has more than one count but fewer than ten. The chain combines TRBV7-2 with TRBJ1-5; tentatively, D is TRBD1 (6 bases). Trimming cost V 1 base and J 7 bases, with 17 bases left between them. In germline, CDR1 is SGHTA, CDR2 FQGNSA. The length of the CDR3 is 16 residues. The CDR3 coding sequence is TGTGCCAGCAGCTTAGGGGGGGGGGCGCAGGGACAGCCCCAGCATTTT. This sequence encodes CASSLGGGAQGQPQHF.

The genes are TRBV28 and TRBJ2-3; TRBD2 agrees at 7 bases. V was pared by 4 bases and J by 0 bases, with 7 bases of the junction left unmatched. CDR3 size: 16 residues. CDR1 is MDHEN and CDR2 is SYDVKM in the germline V gene. The CDR3 is CASSSLAGSSTDTQYF. The CDR3 DNA follows: TGTGCCAGCAGTTCCTTAGCGGGCTCTAGCACAGATACGCAGTATTTT.